The sequence of this T cell receptor (beta chain) was determined in a study of cytomegalovirus exposure and HLA in healthy donors. The CDR3 is 14 residues long. V lost 3 bases and J lost 6; bases outside the gene matches: 6. From germline, CDR1 is MDHEN and CDR2 SYDVKM. Both 60 Vbeta primers and 13 Jbeta primers went into the PCR. Produced via immunoSEQ multiplex PCR; TCRdb's table is partial and in-frame only. The data hold more than 100,000 clones, with 65% to 80% observed a single time. The J gene is TRBJ1-1, the V gene TRBV28; TRBD1 agrees at 8 bases. The TCR comes from a human donor in good health. The sample comprised PBMCs. CDR3 sequence reads: CASSFMGQVPEAFF. CDR3 nucleotide sequence: TGTGCCAGCAGTTTCATGGGACAGGTACCTGAAGCTTTCTTT.